Following are 26 T cell receptor beta chains from one sample sequenced in a study. TCRdb reanalysed the 5' RACE reads using MiXCR and keeps one entry per CDR3 protein. The sample consists of roughly 20,000 distinct CDR3 sequences, approximately 28% of them appearing once. Sequenced: tumor-infiltrating naive CD4+ T cells sorted from the breast tumor. The subset: naive CD4+ T cells, CD4+CD45RA+CD25-. These receptors were taken from a female donor with breast cancer.

The chain is built from TRBV6-2 or TRBV6-3 and TRBJ1-2; tentative D call: TRBD1 (6 bases). The CDR3 has 16 amino acids. Per germline, CDR1 MNHEY and CDR2 SVGEGT. V was trimmed by 5 bases and J by 1 base, leaving 17 bases between them. The CDR3, as DNA: TGTGCCAGCAGTGGCGGGACAAAGCGAAGTAACTATGGCTACACCTTC. Encoded protein: CASSGGTKRSNYGYTF.

In this sample, this clonotype is medium-sized. The V and J genes are TRBV4-1 and TRBJ2-1; maybe TRBD2 (6 bases). Germline CDR1 is MGHRA and CDR2 is YSYEKL. The CDR3 length is 16 residues. Trimming took off 3 bases at V and 4 bases at J, with 16 bases between the two ends. The CDR3 region has the DNA TGCGCCAGCAGCCAGGGTACAGGACTACTTTACAATGAGCAGTTCTTC. It yields the protein CASSQGTGLLYNEQFF.

This clonotype occurred a few times. This sequence joins TRBV7-2 and TRBJ1-2; TRBD1 is a possible D gene (6 bases). The germline V and J ends were trimmed by 4 bases and 4 bases, with 10 bases remaining between them. Germline-derived CDR1 and CDR2 are SGHTA and FQGNSA. The length of the CDR3 is 13 residues. CDR3 nucleotide sequence: TGTGCCAGCAGCTCACTGGACAGCTATGGCTACACCTTC. The encoded protein is CASSSLDSYGYTF.

This clonotype was found once. A much larger clone lies a single base off, so this may be a read error. The chain carries TRBV20-1 and TRBJ2-1; the match to TRBD2 covers 11 bases. This CDR3 spans 15 amino acids. Losses at the gene ends were 3 bases for V and 10 bases for J; bases not matched to a gene: 11. CDR1 is DFQATT, CDR2 SNEGSKA, per germline (reference sequence). CDR3 region: CSASRTSGSSREQFF. The CDR3 region has the DNA TGCAGTGCTAGCCGCACTAGCGGGAGTTCAAGGGAGCAGTTCTTC.

This clonotype has at least ten counts. The chain joins TRBV30 to TRBJ2-1, with a possible D match to TRBD2 (6 bases). Trimming removed 4 bases at V and 14 bases at J, with 15 bases between. Germline CDR1 GTSNPN, CDR2 SVGIG (reference sequence). This CDR3 is 11 amino acids long. CDR3 amino acids: CAWKEGPTEFF. The CDR3 DNA reads TGTGCCTGGAAGGAGGGACCAACAGAGTTCTTC.

This clonotype was observed a handful of times. A read error is possible here, since a much larger clone lies one base away. This chain connects TRBV12-3 or TRBV12-4 to TRBJ1-2; 9 bases match TRBD1. V lost 7 bases and J lost 7; bases outside the gene matches: 13. This CDR3 contains 15 residues. The CDR3 DNA sequence: TGTGCCAGCAAGTGGTCACAGGGGGCGGACGCTGGCTACACCTTC. Protein sequence: CASKWSQGADAGYTF.

As regards this clonotype: With a much larger clone just one base away, this may be a read error. The chain links TRBV7-9 to TRBJ2-1, with a weak D call TRBD1 (5 bases). Germline V gene sequence: CDR1 SEHNR, CDR2 FQNEAQ (reference sequence). The CDR3 runs to 17 residues. CDR3 region: CACSLGESFGNYNEQFF. The DNA of the CDR3 is TGTGCCTGCAGCTTAGGGGAAAGTTTCGGCAACTACAATGAGCAGTTCTTC.

This clonotype was seen many times. J is TRBJ2-1 and V is TRBV7-8; 14 nucleotides match TRBD2. With 2 bases clipped from V and 14 bases from J, the junction kept 14 bases outside the gene matches. Looked up from germline, CDR1 is SGHVS and CDR2 is FQNEAQ. The CDR3 is made up of 17 amino acids. Here the CDR3 DNA reads TGTGCCAGCAGCTTAAGGACAGGGGGACTAGCGGGAGAGGTTAAGTTCTTC. Amino acids: CASSLRTGGLAGEVKFF.

The rearrangement links TRBV20-1 to TRBJ2-5, with 14 positions matching TRBD2. Losses at the gene ends were 0 bases for V and 2 bases for J; bases not matched to a gene: 8. Germline V gene data show CDR1 as DFQATT and CDR2 as SNEGSKA (reference sequence). This CDR3 spans 18 amino acids. This chain's CDR3 is CSARDLETSGREQETQYF. Written as DNA, the CDR3 is TGCAGTGCTAGAGATTTAGAGACTAGCGGGAGGGAACAAGAGACCCAGTACTTC.

The chain has TRBV20-1 and TRBJ2-7; no firm D call. With 2 bases removed from V and 0 bases from J, the gap between germline ends came to 5 bases. The CDR3 runs 12 residues. Germline V gene lookup returns CDR1 DFQATT and CDR2 SNEGSKA (reference sequence). As DNA, the CDR3 is TGCAGTGCTAGATCCTTCTCCTACGAGCAGTACTTC. This gives the protein CSARSFSYEQYF.

This chain links TRBV19 with TRBJ1-3; D remains unclear. Germline V lookup: CDR1 LNHDA, CDR2 SQIVND (reference sequence). Trimming left V 7 bases short and J 3 bases short, with 10 bases between. The length of the CDR3 is 13 residues. For the CDR3, the DNA is TGTGCCAGTACCCTCAGTGTTGGAAACACCATATATTTT. Residues: CASTLSVGNTIYF.

Remarks on this clonotype: An end of the junction differs from the germline gene, which may be a read error. This chain connects TRBV6-6 to TRBJ2-7; TRBD1 might be the D (5 bases). Germline loops: CDR1 MNHNY, CDR2 SVGAGI (reference sequence). The CDR3 is made up of 15 amino acids. The CDR3 spells CASSYDRQRTYGQYF. CDR3 nucleotide sequence: TGTGCCAGCAGTTATGACCGACAGCGAACCTACGGGCAGTACTTC.

In regard to this clonotype: The conserved closing phenylalanine or tryptophan is absent in this CDR3, likely reflecting a read error. The rearrangement links TRBV24-1 to TRBJ2-7; 10 nucleotides agree with TRBD1. This CDR3 spans 17 amino acids. Germline V gene data show CDR1 as KGHDR and CDR2 as SFDVKD. The junction had 13 bases not matched to a gene; V was cut back by 2 bases and J by 7 bases. The CDR3 is CATSDSTHDRGPGEQYC. CDR3 nucleotide sequence: TGTGCCACCAGTGATTCCACGCACGACAGGGGGCCAGGGGAGCAGTACTGC.

This clonotype was recorded many times. The CDR3 DNA reads TGTGCCAGCAGAACCACGACAGGGTCACAAGGGGATGAGCAGTTCTTC. This translates into CASRTTTGSQGDEQFF. The chain is built from TRBV6-5 and TRBJ2-1, with 7 bases matching TRBD1. Germline V gene sequence: CDR1 MNHEY, CDR2 SVGAGI. The CDR3 loop spans 16 amino acids. The V and J ends lost 6 bases and 8 bases, in that order; junction bases with no gene match: 16.

This chain joins TRBV5-1 and TRBJ1-1; 7 positions agree with TRBD1. Per the germline V gene, CDR1 is SGHRS and CDR2 is YFSETQ. This CDR3 region has 16 residues. With 0 bases clipped from V and 5 bases from J, the junction kept 10 bases outside the gene matches. CDR3 region: CASSLEGGQCATEAFF. The CDR3 nucleotides are TGCGCCAGCAGCTTGGAAGGGGGACAGTGCGCAACTGAAGCTTTCTTT. Supplemented by reference TRBV5-1 and TRBJ1-1, the full variable domain reads KAGVTQTPRYLIKTRGQQVTLSCSPISGHRSVSWYQQTPGQGLQFLFEYFSETQRNKGNFPGRFSGRQFSNSRSEMNVSTLELGDSALYLCASSLEGGQCATEAFFGQGTRLTVV.

As for this clonotype: This may be a read error: a much more frequent sequence differs by one nucleotide. This chain joins TRBV5-1 and TRBJ2-1, with D unclear. Germline V lookup: CDR1 SGHRS, CDR2 YFSETQ. This CDR3 region has 14 residues. In DNA form, the CDR3 reads TGCGCCAGCAGCTTACAAAAAACCTACAATGGGCAGTTCTTC. Translated, it gives CASSLQKTYNGQFF.

This clonotype is labeled medium-sized. The CDR3 DNA follows: TGCAGCGTCCCCTCACGGACCATCTACAATGAGCAGTTCTTC. Translation: CSVPSRTIYNEQFF. The V call is TRBV29-1, the J call TRBJ2-1; no definite D call. Germline lookup yields CDR1 SQVTM and CDR2 ANQGSEA. V dropped 6 bases and J dropped 3 bases, with 15 bases sitting between them. The CDR3 spans 14 residues.

A word on this clonotype: This may stem from a read error, because a much larger clone lies one nucleotide away. The gene calls are TRBV5-6 and TRBJ2-3; D call uncertain. Germline V gene lookup returns CDR1 SGHDT and CDR2 YYEEEE. This CDR3 spans 13 amino acids. CDR3 nucleotides: TGTGCCAGCGGCTTGGGGTCCACAGATACGCAGTATTTT. This translates into CASGLGSTDTQYF. The whole variable domain, filled in from reference TRBV5-6 and TRBJ2-3, reads DAGVTQSPTHLIKTRGQQVTLRCSPKSGHDTVSWYQQALGQGPQFIFQYYEEEERQRGNFPDRFSGHQFPNYSSELNVNALLLGDSALYLCASGLGSTDTQYFGPGTRLTVL.

The rearrangement joins TRBV18 to TRBJ1-5; no definite D call. The CDR3 runs to 16 residues. Trimming cost V 5 bases and J 0 bases, with 14 bases left between them. CDR1 is KGHSH, CDR2 LQKENI, per germline. The CDR3 DNA follows: TGTGCCAGCTCAGACACAGTTACGAATAGCAATCAGCCCCAGCATTTT. Its translation: CASSDTVTNSNQPQHF.

This clonotype was detected ten times or more. The chain carries TRBV2 and TRBJ2-1, with TRBD1 matching 7 bases. CDR1 and CDR2 from the germline V gene are SNHLY and FYNNEI. J lost 10 bases, V lost 6 bases, and 15 bases had no gene match. The CDR3 is made up of 15 amino acids. The CDR3 DNA follows: TGTGCCAGCAGCGCGCAAGGCACAGGGGCTCAGGAGCAGTTCTTC. This encodes CASSAQGTGAQEQFF.

The gene calls are TRBV20-1 and TRBJ2-7; 12 bases are a match to TRBD1. The CDR3 runs 16 residues. Germline V gene lookup returns CDR1 DFQATT and CDR2 SNEGSKA (reference sequence). Trimming took 6 bases from V and 7 from J; bases not matched to a gene: 16. Here the CDR3 DNA reads TGCAGTGCGTTGACCCCCCCGGGACAGGGGGCAAAAGAGCAGTACTTC. Its protein is CSALTPPGQGAKEQYF.

This clonotype was seen a handful of times. This may stem from a read error, because a much larger clone lies one nucleotide away. The V gene is TRBV5-4, the J gene TRBJ2-1; the match to TRBD2 covers 9 bases. CDR3 size: 12 residues. V shed 7 bases, J shed 9 bases, and the junction held 5 bases outside the gene matches. From germline, CDR1 is SGHNT and CDR2 YYREEE (reference sequence). The CDR3 DNA is TGTGCCAGCGGCAGGGGACTAGCTGAGCAGTTCTTC. Protein sequence: CASGRGLAEQFF.

In this sample, this clonotype turned up many times. This chain connects TRBV20-1 to TRBJ1-1; D is uncertain. Trimming pared 7 bases from V and 4 bases from J, leaving 7 bases between. The CDR3 has 10 amino acids. The germline CDR1 and CDR2 sequences are DFQATT and SNEGSKA (reference sequence). The CDR3 loop is CSGRATEAFF. The CDR3 DNA sequence: TGCAGTGGGAGAGCCACTGAAGCTTTCTTT.

Within the sample, this clonotype is medium-sized (0.01 to 0.1%). This sequence joins TRBV29-1 and TRBJ1-2, with 9 bases matching TRBD1. There are 14 residues in the CDR3. The germline CDR1 and CDR2 sequences are SQVTM and ANQGSEA. The V and J ends lost 4 bases and 5 bases, in that order; junction bases with no gene match: 8. CDR3: CSVGKTGGYYGYTF. In DNA, the CDR3 is TGCAGCGTTGGCAAGACAGGGGGATATTATGGCTACACCTTC.

This clonotype was found a few times. The rearrangement links TRBV29-1 to TRBJ2-6; D is perhaps TRBD1 (5 bases). The V gene lost 0 bases and the J gene lost 2 bases, with 5 bases spanning the gap. Germline V gives CDR1 SQVTM, CDR2 ANQGSEA. The CDR3 contains 14 residues. The CDR3 nucleotides are TGCAGCGTTGAAGAAGGGGCTGGGGCCAACGTCCTGACTTTC. Residues: CSVEEGAGANVLTF.

About this clonotype: A read error is possible here, since a much larger clone lies one base away. The chain combines TRBV7-9 with TRBJ2-1; D ambiguous. CDR3 size: 17 residues. The germline CDR1 and CDR2 sequences are SEHNR and FQNEAQ (reference sequence). CDR3: CAGSLALGPWAHNEQFF. CDR3 DNA sequence: TGTGCCGGCAGCTTAGCCTTAGGACCATGGGCCCACAATGAGCAGTTCTTC.